A selection of T cell receptor beta chains follows, all from one sample in a study of CD8 T cells in ankylosing spondylitis. TCRdb re-called the 5' RACE reads through MiXCR, storing one row per CDR3 protein. This table holds roughly 260,000 distinct CDR3 sequences, 20% found once. Source material: blood, either unsorted or a sorted T cell fraction (not recorded which). The receptors were gathered from a male donor with ankylosing spondylitis or in good health (not recorded which). CDR3s include the opening cysteine and the closing phenylalanine or tryptophan. The order of the fields is clone size, D gene, J gene, V gene, CDR3 length, CDR3 DNA, CDR3 protein. D genes are given only for firm matches. The listing skips clone size in some rows; elsewhere it reads once, few, many or a size class.

abundance: few
d_gene: TRBD1
j_gene: TRBJ2-2
v_gene: TRBV24-1
len: 15
CDR3nt: TGTGCCACCAGTGATCCCGGCCAGGGGGCCGGGGAGCTGTTTTTT
CDR3aa: CATSDPGQGAGELFF

abundance: many
d_gene: NA
j_gene: TRBJ2-1
v_gene: TRBV5-1
len: 14
CDR3nt: TGCGCCAGCAGCTTGGTCGCAGGTTACAATGAGCAGTTCTTC
CDR3aa: CASSLVAGYNEQFF

abundance: many
d_gene: TRBD1
j_gene: TRBJ1-1
v_gene: TRBV5-1
len: 14
CDR3nt: TGCGCCAGCAGCACAGGACAGGGTATCGCTGAAGCTTTCTTT
CDR3aa: CASSTGQGIAEAFF

abundance: NA
d_gene: NA
j_gene: TRBJ1-1
v_gene: TRBV27
len: 13
CDR3nt: TGTGCCAGCAGTTTGGCGGATAACACTGAAGCTTTCTTT
CDR3aa: CASSLADNTEAFF

abundance: NA
d_gene: TRBD1
j_gene: TRBJ2-1
v_gene: TRBV7-2
len: 14
CDR3nt: TGTGCCAGCAGCTCCCGGGACAGAGACAATGAGCAGTTCTTC
CDR3aa: CASSSRDRDNEQFF

abundance: few
d_gene: TRBD1
j_gene: TRBJ2-3
v_gene: TRBV6-6
len: 13
CDR3nt: TGTGCCAGCAACGACAGGGGAACAGATACGCAGTATTTT
CDR3aa: CASNDRGTDTQYF

abundance: NA
d_gene: TRBD1
j_gene: TRBJ2-5
v_gene: TRBV15
len: 14
CDR3nt: TGTGCCACCAGCAGAGAACAGGGGACAGGTGCCCAGTACTTC
CDR3aa: CATSREQGTGAQYF

abundance: NA
d_gene: TRBD1
j_gene: TRBJ1-1
v_gene: TRBV6-6
len: 13
CDR3nt: TGTGCCAGCAGTACAGGGGATCGAACTGAAGCTTTCTTT
CDR3aa: CASSTGDRTEAFF

abundance: few
d_gene: NA
j_gene: TRBJ2-2
v_gene: TRBV4-1
len: 14
CDR3nt: TGCGCCAGCAGCCAAGTTCAGAACACCGGGGAGCTGTTTTTT
CDR3aa: CASSQVQNTGELFF

abundance: few
d_gene: TRBD1
j_gene: TRBJ1-2
v_gene: TRBV24-1
len: 15
CDR3nt: TGTGCCACCAGTGATATGACAGGGCGAGTGGATGGCTACACCTTC
CDR3aa: CATSDMTGRVDGYTF

abundance: few
d_gene: TRBD1
j_gene: TRBJ2-1
v_gene: TRBV24-1
len: 13
CDR3nt: TGTGCCACCAGTGGAAACAGGGGGAATGAGCAGTTCTTC
CDR3aa: CATSGNRGNEQFF

abundance: NA
d_gene: TRBD1
j_gene: TRBJ1-3
v_gene: TRBV20-1
len: 15
CDR3nt: TGCAGTGCTATACGGACAGGGGGCATTGGAAACACCATATATTTT
CDR3aa: CSAIRTGGIGNTIYF

abundance: NA
d_gene: TRBD2
j_gene: TRBJ2-5
v_gene: TRBV7-7
len: 16
CDR3nt: TGTGCCAGCAGCTTCCTAGCGGGTTCGCGGGGAGAGACCCAGTACTTC
CDR3aa: CASSFLAGSRGETQYF

abundance: NA
d_gene: TRBD1
j_gene: TRBJ1-2
v_gene: TRBV6-6
len: 13
CDR3nt: TGTGCCAGCAGCACCGGGACAGGGAATGGCTACACCTTC
CDR3aa: CASSTGTGNGYTF

abundance: NA
d_gene: TRBD2
j_gene: TRBJ2-1
v_gene: TRBV7-2
len: 17
CDR3nt: TGTGCCAGCAGCTCCACGATCACCGGGACTAAGTGGGGTGAGCAGTTCTTC
CDR3aa: CASSSTITGTKWGEQFF

abundance: NA
d_gene: TRBD1
j_gene: TRBJ1-1
v_gene: TRBV29-1
len: 14
CDR3nt: TGCAGCGTCCTGGCCGGGACAGCGAACACTGAAGCTTTCTTT
CDR3aa: CSVLAGTANTEAFF

abundance: many
d_gene: TRBD1
j_gene: TRBJ1-4
v_gene: TRBV10-3
len: 15
CDR3nt: TGTGCCATCAGTGAGGCGACAGGGGTGAATGAAGGGATGTTTTTT
CDR3aa: CAISEATGVNEGMFF

abundance: many
d_gene: TRBD2
j_gene: TRBJ2-3
v_gene: TRBV9
len: 14
CDR3nt: TGTGCCAGCAGCGGCGGGGGGGTAACAGATACGCAGTATTTT
CDR3aa: CASSGGGVTDTQYF

abundance: NA
d_gene: NA
j_gene: TRBJ2-1
v_gene: TRBV7-2
len: 12
CDR3nt: TGTGCCAGCAGTTTGGGGCTCTATGAGCAGTTCTTC
CDR3aa: CASSLGLYEQFF

abundance: few
d_gene: TRBD2
j_gene: TRBJ2-6
v_gene: TRBV11-2
len: 18
CDR3nt: TGTGCCAGCAGCTTCCGACTAGCGGGCTTCTCTGGGGCCAACGTCCTGACTTTC
CDR3aa: CASSFRLAGFSGANVLTF

abundance: NA
d_gene: NA
j_gene: TRBJ1-4
v_gene: TRBV30
len: 14
CDR3nt: TGTGCCTGGAGGCCGGGCCTGGGTAATGAAAAACTGTTTTTT
CDR3aa: CAWRPGLGNEKLFF

abundance: few
d_gene: NA
j_gene: TRBJ2-3
v_gene: TRBV2
len: 16
CDR3nt: TGTGCCAGCAGTGAAGGGGTCGGGGGAAGCACAGATACGCAGTATTTT
CDR3aa: CASSEGVGGSTDTQYF

abundance: NA
d_gene: TRBD1
j_gene: TRBJ2-3
v_gene: TRBV12-3/TRBV12-4
len: 15
CDR3nt: TGTGCCAGCAGCCCTCCGGGACAGGGTAAGGGTACGCAGTATTTT
CDR3aa: CASSPPGQGKGTQYF